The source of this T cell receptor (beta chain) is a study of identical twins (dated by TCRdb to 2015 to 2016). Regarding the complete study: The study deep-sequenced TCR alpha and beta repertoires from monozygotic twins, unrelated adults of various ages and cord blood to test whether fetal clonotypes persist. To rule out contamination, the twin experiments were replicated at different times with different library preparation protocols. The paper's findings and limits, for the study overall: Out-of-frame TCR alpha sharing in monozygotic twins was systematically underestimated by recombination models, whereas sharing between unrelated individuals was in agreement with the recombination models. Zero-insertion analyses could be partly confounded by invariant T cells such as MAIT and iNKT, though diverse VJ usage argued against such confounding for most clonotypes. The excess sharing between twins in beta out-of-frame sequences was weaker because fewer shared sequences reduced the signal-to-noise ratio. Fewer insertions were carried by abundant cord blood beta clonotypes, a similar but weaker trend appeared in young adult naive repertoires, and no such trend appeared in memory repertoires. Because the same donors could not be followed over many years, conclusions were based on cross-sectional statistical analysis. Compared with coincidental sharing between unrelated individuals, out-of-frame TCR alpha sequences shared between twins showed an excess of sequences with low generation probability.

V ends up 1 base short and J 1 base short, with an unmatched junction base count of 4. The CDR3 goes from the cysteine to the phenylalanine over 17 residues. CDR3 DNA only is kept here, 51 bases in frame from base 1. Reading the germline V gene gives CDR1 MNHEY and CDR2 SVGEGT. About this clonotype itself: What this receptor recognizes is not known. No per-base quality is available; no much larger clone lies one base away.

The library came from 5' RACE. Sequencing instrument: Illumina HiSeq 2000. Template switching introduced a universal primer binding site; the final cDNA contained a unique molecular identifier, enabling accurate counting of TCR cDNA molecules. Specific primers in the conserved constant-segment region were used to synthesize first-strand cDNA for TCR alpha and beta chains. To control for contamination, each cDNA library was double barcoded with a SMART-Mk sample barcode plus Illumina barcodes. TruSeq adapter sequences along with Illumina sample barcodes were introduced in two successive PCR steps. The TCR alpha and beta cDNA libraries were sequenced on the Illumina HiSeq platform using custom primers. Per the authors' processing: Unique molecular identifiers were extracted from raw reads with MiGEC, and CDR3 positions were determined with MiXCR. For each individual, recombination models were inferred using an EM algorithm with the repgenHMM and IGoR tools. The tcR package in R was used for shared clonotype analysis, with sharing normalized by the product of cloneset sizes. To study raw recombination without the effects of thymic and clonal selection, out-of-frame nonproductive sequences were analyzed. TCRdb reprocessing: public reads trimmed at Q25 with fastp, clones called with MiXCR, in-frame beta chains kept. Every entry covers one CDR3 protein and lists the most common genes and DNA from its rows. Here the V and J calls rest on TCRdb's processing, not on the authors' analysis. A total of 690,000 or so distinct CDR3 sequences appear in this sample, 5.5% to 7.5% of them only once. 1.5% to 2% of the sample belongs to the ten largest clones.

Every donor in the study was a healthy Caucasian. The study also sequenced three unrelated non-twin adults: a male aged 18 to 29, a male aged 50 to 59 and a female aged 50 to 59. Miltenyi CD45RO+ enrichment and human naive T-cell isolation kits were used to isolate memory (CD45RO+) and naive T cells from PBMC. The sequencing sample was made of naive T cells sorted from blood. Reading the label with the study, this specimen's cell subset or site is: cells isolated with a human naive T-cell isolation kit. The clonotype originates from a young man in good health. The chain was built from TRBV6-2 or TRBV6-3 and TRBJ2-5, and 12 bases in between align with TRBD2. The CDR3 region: CASSYWETSGSQETQYF. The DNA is TGTGCCAGCAGTTACTGGGAGACTAGCGGGAGCCAAGAGACCCAGTACTTC.